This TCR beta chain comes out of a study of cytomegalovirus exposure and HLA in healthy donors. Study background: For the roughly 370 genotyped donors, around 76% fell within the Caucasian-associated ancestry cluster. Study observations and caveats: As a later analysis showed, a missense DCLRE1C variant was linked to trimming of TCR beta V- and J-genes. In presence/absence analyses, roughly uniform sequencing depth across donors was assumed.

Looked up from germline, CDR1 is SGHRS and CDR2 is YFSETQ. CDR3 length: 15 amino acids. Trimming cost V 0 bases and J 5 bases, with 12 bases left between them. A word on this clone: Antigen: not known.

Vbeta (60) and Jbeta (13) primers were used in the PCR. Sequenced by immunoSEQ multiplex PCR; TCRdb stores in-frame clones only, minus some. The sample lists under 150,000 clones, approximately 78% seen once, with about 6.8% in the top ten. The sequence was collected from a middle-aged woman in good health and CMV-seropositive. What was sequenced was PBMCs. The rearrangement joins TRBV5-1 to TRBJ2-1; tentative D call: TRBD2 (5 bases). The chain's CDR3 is CASSLGPGNHNEQFF. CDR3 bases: TGCGCCAGCAGCTTGGGACCGGGGAACCACAATGAGCAGTTCTTC.